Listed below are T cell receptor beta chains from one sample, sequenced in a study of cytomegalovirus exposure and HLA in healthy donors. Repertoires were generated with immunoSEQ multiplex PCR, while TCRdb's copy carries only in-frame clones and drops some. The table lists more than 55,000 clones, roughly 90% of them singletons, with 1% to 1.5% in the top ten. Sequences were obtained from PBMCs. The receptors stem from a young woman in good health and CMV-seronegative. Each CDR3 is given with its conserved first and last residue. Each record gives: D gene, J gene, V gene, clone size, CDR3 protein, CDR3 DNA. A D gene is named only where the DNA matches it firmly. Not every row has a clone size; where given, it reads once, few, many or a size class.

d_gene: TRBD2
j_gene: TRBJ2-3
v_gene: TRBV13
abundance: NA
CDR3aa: CASSLNPGGVDSTDTQYF
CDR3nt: TGTGCCAGCAGCCTAAACCCCGGGGGGGTCGATAGCACAGATACGCAGTATTTT

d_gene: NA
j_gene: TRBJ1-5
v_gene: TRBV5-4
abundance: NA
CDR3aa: CASSLQGFGNQPQHF
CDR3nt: TGTGCCAGCAGCTTACAGGGTTTCGGCAATCAGCCCCAGCATTTT

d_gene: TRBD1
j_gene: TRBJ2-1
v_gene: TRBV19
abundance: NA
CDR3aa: CASSIPETGGEQFF
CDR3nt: TGTGCCAGTAGTATTCCAGAGACAGGGGGTGAGCAGTTCTTC

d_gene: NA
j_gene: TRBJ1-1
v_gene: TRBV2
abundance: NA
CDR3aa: CASSPQPIDTEAFF
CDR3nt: TGTGCCAGCTCTCCGCAACCGATAGATACGGAAGCTTTCTTT

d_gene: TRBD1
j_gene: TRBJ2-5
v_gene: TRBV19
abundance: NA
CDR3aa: CASNHPGGSRETQYF
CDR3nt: TGTGCCAGTAACCACCCAGGGGGAAGCAGAGAGACCCAGTACTTC

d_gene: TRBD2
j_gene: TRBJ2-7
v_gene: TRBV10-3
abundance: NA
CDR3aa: CAISERRESEEQYF
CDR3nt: TGTGCCATCAGTGAACGGCGGGAGTCCGAAGAGCAGTACTTC

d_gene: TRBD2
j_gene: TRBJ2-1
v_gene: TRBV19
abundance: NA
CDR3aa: CASKGTSGRAGNNEQFF
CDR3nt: TGTGCCAGTAAAGGGACTAGCGGGAGGGCCGGGAACAATGAGCAGTTCTTC

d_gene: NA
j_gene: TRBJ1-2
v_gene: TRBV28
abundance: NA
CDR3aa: CASSRTDYGYTF
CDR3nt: TGTGCCAGCAGCCGGACAGATTATGGCTACACCTTC

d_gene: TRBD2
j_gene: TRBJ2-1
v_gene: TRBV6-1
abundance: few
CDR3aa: CASSVAGGTYNEQFF
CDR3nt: TGTGCCAGCAGTGTAGCGGGAGGGACCTACAATGAGCAGTTCTTC

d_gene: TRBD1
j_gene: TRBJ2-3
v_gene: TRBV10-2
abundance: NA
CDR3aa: CASSGGQAHQDTQYF
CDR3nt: TGCGCCAGCAGTGGGGGACAGGCGCATCAAGATACGCAGTATTTT

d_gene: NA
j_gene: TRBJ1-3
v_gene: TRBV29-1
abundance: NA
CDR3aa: CSVDGSGGSGNTIYF
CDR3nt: TGCAGCGTTGACGGGTCGGGTGGCTCTGGAAACACCATATATTTT

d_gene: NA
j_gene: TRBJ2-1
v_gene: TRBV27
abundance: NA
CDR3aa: CASSLTRESSYNEQFF
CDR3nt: TGTGCCAGCAGTTTGACGAGGGAGAGCTCCTACAATGAGCAGTTCTTC

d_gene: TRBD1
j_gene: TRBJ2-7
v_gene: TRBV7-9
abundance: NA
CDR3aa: CASSASRDRVFHEQYF
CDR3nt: TGTGCCAGCAGCGCCTCAAGGGACAGGGTATTCCACGAGCAGTACTTC

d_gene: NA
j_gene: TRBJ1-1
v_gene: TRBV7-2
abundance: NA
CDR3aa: CASSLDSGRGTEAFF
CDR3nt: TGTGCCAGCAGCTTAGATAGTGGGCGGGGCACTGAAGCTTTCTTT

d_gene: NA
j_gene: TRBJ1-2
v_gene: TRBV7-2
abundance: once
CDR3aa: CASSPATTGASYGYTF
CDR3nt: TGTGCCAGCAGCCCAGCGACGACAGGAGCATCCTATGGCTACACCTTC

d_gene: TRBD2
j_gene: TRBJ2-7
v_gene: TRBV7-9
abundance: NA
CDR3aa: CASSLLAGGSYEQYF
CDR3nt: TGTGCCAGCAGCTTGTTAGCGGGAGGATCCTACGAGCAGTACTTC

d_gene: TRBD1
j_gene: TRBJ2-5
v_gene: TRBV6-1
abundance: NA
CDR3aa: CASSEYRQGQETQYF
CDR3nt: TGTGCCAGCAGTGAATACCGACAGGGACAAGAGACCCAGTACTTC

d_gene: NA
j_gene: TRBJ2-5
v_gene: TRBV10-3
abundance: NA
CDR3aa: CAISESGLAEETQYF
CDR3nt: TGTGCCATCAGTGAGTCTGGGCTAGCAGAAGAGACCCAGTACTTC

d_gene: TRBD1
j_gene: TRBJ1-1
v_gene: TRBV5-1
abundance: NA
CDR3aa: CASSLEQGADTEAFF
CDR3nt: TGCGCCAGCAGCTTGGAACAGGGGGCGGACACTGAAGCTTTCTTT

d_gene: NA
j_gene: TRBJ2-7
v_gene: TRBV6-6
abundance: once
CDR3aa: CASSYSATESYEQYF
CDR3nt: TGTGCCAGCAGTTACTCCGCGACAGAGTCCTACGAGCAGTACTTC

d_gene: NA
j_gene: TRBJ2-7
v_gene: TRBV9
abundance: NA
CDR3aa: CASSPTAHQLEEQYF
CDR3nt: TGTGCCAGCAGTCCTACAGCCCACCAACTTGAAGAGCAGTACTTC

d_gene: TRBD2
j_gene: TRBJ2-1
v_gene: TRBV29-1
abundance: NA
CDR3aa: CSARGGGNYNEQFF
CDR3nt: TGCAGCGCCCGGGGGGGCGGGAACTACAATGAGCAGTTCTTC

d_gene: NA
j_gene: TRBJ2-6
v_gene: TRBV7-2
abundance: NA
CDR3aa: CASSPGQRLSGANVLTF
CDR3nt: TGTGCCAGCAGCCCCGGACAGAGGCTCTCTGGGGCCAACGTCCTGACTTTC

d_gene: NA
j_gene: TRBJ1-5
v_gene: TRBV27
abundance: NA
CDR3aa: CASRTLSQGGNQPQHF
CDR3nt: TGTGCCAGCAGAACGCTCAGCCAGGGTGGCAATCAGCCCCAGCATTTT

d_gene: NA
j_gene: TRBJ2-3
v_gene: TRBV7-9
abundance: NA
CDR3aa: CASSFIGTGTDTQYF
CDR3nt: TGTGCCAGCAGCTTTATCGGGACTGGCACAGATACGCAGTATTTT

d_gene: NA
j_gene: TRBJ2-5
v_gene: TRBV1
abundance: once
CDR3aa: CTSSQGCLAGDQETQYF
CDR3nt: TGCACCAGCAGCCAAGGTTGCTTAGCGGGAGACCAAGAGACCCAGTACTTC

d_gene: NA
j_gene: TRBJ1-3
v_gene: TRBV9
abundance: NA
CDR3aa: CASSRGGDPRNTIYF
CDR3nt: TGTGCCAGCAGCCGAGGCGGGGACCCAAGAAACACCATATATTTT

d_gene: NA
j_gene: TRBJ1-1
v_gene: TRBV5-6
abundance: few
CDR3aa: CASSYDRRAEAFF
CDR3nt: TGTGCCAGCAGCTACGACAGGAGAGCTGAAGCTTTCTTT

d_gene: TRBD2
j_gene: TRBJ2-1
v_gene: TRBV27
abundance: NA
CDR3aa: CASAPRLAGGRYNEQFF
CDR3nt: TGTGCCAGCGCCCCTCGGCTAGCGGGGGGGAGGTACAATGAGCAGTTCTTC

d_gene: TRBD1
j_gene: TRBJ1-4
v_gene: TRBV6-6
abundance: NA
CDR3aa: CASSTLGRGREKLFF
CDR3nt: TGTGCCAGCAGTACCCTTGGCAGGGGGCGGGAAAAACTGTTTTTT

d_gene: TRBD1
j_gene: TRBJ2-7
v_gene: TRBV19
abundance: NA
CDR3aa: CASSRTGYEQYF
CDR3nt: TGTGCCAGTAGCAGGACAGGCTACGAGCAGTACTTC

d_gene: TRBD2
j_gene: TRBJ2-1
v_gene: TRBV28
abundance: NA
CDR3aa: CASSFWTSSYNEQFF
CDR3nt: TGTGCCAGCAGTTTCTGGACTAGCTCCTACAATGAGCAGTTCTTC

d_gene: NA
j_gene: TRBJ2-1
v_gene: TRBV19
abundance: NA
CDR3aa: CASSIGWTGKEQFF
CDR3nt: TGTGCCAGTAGTATAGGGTGGACGGGGAAAGAGCAGTTCTTC

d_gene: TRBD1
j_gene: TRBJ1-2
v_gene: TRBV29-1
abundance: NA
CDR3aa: CSDRDSYYGYTF
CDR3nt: TGCAGCGATCGGGACAGCTACTATGGCTACACCTTC

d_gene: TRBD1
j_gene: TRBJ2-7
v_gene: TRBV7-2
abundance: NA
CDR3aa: CATATGDIPYEQYF
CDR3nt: TGTGCCACGGCTACAGGGGATATACCCTACGAGCAGTACTTC

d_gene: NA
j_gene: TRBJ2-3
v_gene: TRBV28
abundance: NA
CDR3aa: CASTLRGTDTQYF
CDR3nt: TGTGCCAGCACTTTGCGGGGTACAGATACGCAGTATTTT

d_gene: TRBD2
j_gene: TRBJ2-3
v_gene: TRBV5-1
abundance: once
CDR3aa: CASSLRAGGPDTQYF
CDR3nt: TGCGCCAGCAGCCTCCGGGCGGGGGGCCCAGATACGCAGTATTTT

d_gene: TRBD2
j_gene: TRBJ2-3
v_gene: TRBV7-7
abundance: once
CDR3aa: CASSQGTSGLGDTQYF
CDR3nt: TGTGCCAGCAGCCAAGGGACTAGCGGACTAGGGGATACGCAGTATTTT

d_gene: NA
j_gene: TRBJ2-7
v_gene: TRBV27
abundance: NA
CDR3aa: CASSFKGGAYEQYF
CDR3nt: TGTGCCAGCAGTTTTAAGGGGGGGGCCTACGAGCAGTACTTC

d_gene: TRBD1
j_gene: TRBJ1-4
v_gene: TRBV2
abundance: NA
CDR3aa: CASSVRDRGEKLFF
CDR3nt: TGTGCCAGCAGTGTCCGGGACAGGGGTGAAAAACTGTTTTTT

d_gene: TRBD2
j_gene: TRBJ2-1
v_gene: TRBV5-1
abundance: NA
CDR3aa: CASSNSGGENEQFF
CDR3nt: TGCGCCAGCAGCAATAGCGGGGGGGAAAATGAGCAGTTCTTC

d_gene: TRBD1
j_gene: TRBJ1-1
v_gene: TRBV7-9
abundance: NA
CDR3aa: CASSGSDRGNTEAFF
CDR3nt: TGTGCCAGCAGCGGAAGCGACAGGGGGAACACTGAAGCTTTCTTT

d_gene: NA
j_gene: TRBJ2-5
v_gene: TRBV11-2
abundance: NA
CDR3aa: CASSLAQRAYQETQYF
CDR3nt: TGTGCCAGCAGCTTAGCCCAGCGGGCTTACCAAGAGACCCAGTACTTC

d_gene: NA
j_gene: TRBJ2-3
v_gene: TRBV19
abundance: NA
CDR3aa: CASSRSDLHTDTQYF
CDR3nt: TGTGCCAGTAGTAGGAGTGATCTTCACACAGATACGCAGTATTTT

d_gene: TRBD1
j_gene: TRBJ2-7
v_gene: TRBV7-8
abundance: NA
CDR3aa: CASSLEGQSYEQYF
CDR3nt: TGTGCCAGCAGCTTAGAGGGACAGTCCTACGAGCAGTACTTC

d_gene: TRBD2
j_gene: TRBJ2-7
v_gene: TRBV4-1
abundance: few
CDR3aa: CASRQDVAGAYEQYF
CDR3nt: TGCGCCAGCAGGCAAGATGTAGCGGGTGCCTACGAGCAGTACTTC

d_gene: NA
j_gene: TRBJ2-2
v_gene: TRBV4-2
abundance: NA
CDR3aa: CASSPISGPNTGELFF
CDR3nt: TGTGCCAGCAGCCCGATTAGCGGTCCCAACACCGGGGAGCTGTTTTTT

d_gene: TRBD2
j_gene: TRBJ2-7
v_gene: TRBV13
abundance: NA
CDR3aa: CASSLGFWRRTSGVSSYEQYF
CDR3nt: TGTGCCAGCAGCTTAGGATTTTGGCGGCGCACTAGCGGGGTTAGCTCCTACGAGCAGTACTTC

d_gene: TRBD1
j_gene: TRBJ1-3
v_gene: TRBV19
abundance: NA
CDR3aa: CASISRQGVSGNTIYF
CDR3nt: TGTGCCAGTATTAGCCGACAGGGAGTTTCTGGAAACACCATATATTTT

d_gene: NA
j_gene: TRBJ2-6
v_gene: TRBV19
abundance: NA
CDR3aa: CASSMGTGNRANVLTF
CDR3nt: TGTGCCAGTAGTATGGGCACAGGGAACAGGGCCAACGTCCTGACTTTC

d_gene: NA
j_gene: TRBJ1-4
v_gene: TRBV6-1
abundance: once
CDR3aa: CATQGIDEKLFF
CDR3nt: TGTGCCACGCAGGGTATAGATGAAAAACTGTTTTTT

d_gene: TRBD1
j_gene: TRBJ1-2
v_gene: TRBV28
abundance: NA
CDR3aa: CAGGDRADYGYTF
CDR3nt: TGTGCCGGAGGGGACAGGGCGGACTATGGCTACACCTTC